This TCR beta chain was observed in a study of T cell responses to AZD1222 COVID-19 vaccine. Notes on the study in general: Within unmutated variant regions lay the reported targets of nearly half of spike-specific TCRs. Baseline seropositives among AZD1222 recipients totaled only five or six. Donors were chiefly white British, with a greater number of females, and clonal diversity was perhaps underestimated.

The V end was cut by 3 bases, the J end by 9 bases, with 15 bases between. The CDR3 contains 13 residues. CDR1 is DFQATT, CDR2 SNEGSKA, per germline (reference sequence). TCRdb's copy holds only in-frame clones and misses some; the assay was immunoSEQ multiplex PCR. Of roughly 140,000 clones in the sample, approximately 89% were seen once. A note on this clone: The antigen is not known.

Specimen: peripheral blood, collected on day 0 of AZD1222 vaccination. The chain couples TRBV20-1 to TRBJ2-4; maybe TRBD2 (5 bases). The receptor was isolated from an adult in good health. The CDR3 DNA reads as TGCAGTGCTAGTTGGACGCCCAGCGGCATTCAGTACTTC. This encodes CSASWTPSGIQYF.